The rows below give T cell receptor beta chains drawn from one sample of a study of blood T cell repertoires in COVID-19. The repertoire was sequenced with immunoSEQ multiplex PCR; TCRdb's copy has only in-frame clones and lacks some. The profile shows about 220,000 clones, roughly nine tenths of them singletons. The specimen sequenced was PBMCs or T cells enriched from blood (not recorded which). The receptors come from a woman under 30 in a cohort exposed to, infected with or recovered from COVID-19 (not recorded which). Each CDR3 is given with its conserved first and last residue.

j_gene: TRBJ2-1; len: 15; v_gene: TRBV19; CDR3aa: CASSISGAPYNEQFF
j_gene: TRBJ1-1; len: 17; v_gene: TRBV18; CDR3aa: CASSRTGGGHMNTEAFF
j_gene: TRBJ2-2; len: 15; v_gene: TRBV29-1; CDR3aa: CSVETGDANTGELFF
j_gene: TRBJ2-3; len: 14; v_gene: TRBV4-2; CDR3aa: CASSVRANSDTQYF
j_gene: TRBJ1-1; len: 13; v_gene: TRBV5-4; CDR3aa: CASTEGENTEAFF
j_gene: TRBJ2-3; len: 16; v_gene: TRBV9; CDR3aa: CASSPMVAGYTDTQYF
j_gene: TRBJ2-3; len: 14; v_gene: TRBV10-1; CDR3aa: CASSQTATTDTQYF
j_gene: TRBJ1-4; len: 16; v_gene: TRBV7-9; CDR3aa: CASSSGQVATNEKLFF
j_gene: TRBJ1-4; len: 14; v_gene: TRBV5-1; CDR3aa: CASGPGPLAEKLFF
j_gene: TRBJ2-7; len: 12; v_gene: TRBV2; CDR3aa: CASSDESYEQYF
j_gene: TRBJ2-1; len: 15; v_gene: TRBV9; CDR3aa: CASSVAGTGGGEQFF
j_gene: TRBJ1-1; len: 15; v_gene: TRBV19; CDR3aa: CASSIRTLMNTEAFF
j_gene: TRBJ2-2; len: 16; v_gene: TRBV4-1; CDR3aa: CASSQEPVPGTGELFF
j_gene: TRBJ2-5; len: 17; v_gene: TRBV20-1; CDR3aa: CSASPFLRGSLQETQYF
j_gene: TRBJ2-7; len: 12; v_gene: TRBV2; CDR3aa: CAGGGNSYEQYF
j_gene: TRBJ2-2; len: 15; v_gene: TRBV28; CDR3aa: CASSLLDREAGELFF
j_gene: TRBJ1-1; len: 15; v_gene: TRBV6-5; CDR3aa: CASTRQGGMNTEAFF
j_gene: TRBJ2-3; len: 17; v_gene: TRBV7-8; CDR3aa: CASSFLAGGHSPDTQYF
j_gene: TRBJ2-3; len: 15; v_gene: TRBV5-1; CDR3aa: CASSLSTGEADTQYF
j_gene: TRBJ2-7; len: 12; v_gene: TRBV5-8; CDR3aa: CASSSRLYEQYF
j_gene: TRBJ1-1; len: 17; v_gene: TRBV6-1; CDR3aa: CASSEMGGGLGDTEAFF
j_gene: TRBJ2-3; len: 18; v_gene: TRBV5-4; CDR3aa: CASTSSALAGGPTDTQYF
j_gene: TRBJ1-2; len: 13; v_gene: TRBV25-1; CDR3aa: CASSEEEAYGYTF
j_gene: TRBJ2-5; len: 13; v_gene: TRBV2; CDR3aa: CAGRGTSAETQYF
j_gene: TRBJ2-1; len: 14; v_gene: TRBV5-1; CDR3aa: CASSAGQSSNEQFF
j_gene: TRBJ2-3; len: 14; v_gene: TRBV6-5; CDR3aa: CASSVDRTTDTQYF
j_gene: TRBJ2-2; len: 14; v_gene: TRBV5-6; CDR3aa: CASSNRASTGELFF
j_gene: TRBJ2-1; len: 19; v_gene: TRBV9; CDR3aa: CASSVALDRLADENNEQFF
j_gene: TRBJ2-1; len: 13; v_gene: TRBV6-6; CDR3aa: CASSAPRENEQFF
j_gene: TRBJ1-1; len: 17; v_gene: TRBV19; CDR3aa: CASSTDRDRGRTTEAFF
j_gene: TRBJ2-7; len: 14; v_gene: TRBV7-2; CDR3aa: CASSFGVAPYEQYF
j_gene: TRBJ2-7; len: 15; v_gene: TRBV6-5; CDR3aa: CASSYRRDITYEQYF